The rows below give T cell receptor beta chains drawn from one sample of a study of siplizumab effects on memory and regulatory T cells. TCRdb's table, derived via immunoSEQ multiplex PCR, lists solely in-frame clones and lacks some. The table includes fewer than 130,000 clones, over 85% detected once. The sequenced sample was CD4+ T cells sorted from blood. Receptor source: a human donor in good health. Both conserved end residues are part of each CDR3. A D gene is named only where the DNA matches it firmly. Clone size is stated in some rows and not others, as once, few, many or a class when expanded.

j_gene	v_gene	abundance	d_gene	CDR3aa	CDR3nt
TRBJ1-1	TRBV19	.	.	CASISQGRTEAFF	TGTGCCAGTATCTCCCAGGGGCGTACTGAAGCTTTCTTT
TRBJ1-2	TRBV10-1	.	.	CASSEGARCLQADYGYTF	TGCGCCAGCAGTGAGGGGGCCAGGTGCCTACAAGCGGACTATGGCTACACCTTC
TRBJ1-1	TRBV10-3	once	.	CAISIGSEAFF	TGTGCCATCAGTATCGGTAGTGAAGCTTTCTTT
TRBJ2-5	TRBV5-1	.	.	CASSGRETQYF	TGCGCCAGCAGTGGTAGAGAGACCCAGTACTTC
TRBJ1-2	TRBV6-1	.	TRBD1	CASRGTGFDYGYTF	TGTGCCAGCAGAGGGACAGGATTTGACTATGGCTACACCTTC
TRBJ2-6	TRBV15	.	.	CATSRSISGANVLTF	TGTGCCACCAGCCGGAGTATCTCTGGGGCCAACGTCCTGACTTTC
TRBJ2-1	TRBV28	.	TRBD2	CASTSGPASYNEQFF	TGTGCCAGCACTAGCGGGCCCGCCTCCTACAATGAGCAGTTCTTC
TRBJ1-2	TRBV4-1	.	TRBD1	CASSRYQGQPFYGYTF	TGCGCCAGCAGCCGATATCAGGGACAGCCCTTCTATGGCTACACCTTC
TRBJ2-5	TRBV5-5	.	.	CASSLEGTLGLQETQYF	TGTGCCAGCAGCTTGGAGGGGACGTTGGGACTTCAAGAGACCCAGTACTTC
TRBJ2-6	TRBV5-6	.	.	CASSLGLSGANVLTF	TGTGCCAGCAGCTTGGGGCTTTCTGGGGCCAACGTCCTGACTTTC
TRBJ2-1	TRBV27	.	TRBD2	CASTGTTRRPLQFF	TGTGCCAGCACTGGGACTACGAGACGGCCTCTTCAGTTCTTC
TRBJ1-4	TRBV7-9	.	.	CASSLWGSNEKLFF	TGTGCCAGCAGCTTATGGGGGTCTAATGAAAAACTGTTTTTT
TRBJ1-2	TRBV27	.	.	CASRSQVTGTSNYGYTF	TGTGCCAGCCGAAGCCAGGTAACAGGGACATCTAACTATGGCTACACCTTC
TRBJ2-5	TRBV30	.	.	CAWGLGGKRETQYF	TGTGCCTGGGGACTCGGAGGGAAGAGAGAGACCCAGTACTTC
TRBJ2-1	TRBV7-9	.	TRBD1	CASSQGQGFNEQFF	TGTGCCAGCAGCCAGGGACAGGGGTTCAATGAGCAGTTCTTC
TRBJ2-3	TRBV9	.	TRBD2	CASSVAAGGGDTQYF	TGTGCCAGCAGCGTAGCGGCGGGAGGAGGAGATACGCAGTATTTT
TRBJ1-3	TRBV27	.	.	CASSFDAGNTIYF	TGTGCCAGCAGTTTCGACGCGGGAAACACCATATATTTT
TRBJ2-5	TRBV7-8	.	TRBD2	CASSRGLAGVETQYF	TGTGCCAGCAGCCGCGGACTAGCGGGAGTGGAGACCCAGTACTTC
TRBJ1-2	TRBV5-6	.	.	CASSYPRGAWGYTF	TGTGCCAGCAGCTACCCCCGAGGGGCATGGGGCTACACCTTC
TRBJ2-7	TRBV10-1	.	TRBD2	CASSIAGAYEQYF	TGCGCCAGCAGCATAGCGGGAGCCTACGAGCAGTACTTC
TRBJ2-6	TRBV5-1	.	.	CASGGLALGAGANVLTF	TGCGCCAGCGGGGGGTTGGCCCTAGGGGCTGGGGCCAACGTCCTGACTTTC
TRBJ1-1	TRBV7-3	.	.	CASSLSGNTEAFF	TGTGCCAGCAGCTTGAGTGGGAACACTGAAGCTTTCTTT
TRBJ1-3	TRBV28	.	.	CASSLPWGNTIYF	TGTGCCAGCAGCCTACCCTGGGGAAACACCATATATTTT
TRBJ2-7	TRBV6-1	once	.	CASSLRTGEQYF	TGTGCCAGCAGTCTACGAACGGGCGAGCAGTACTTC
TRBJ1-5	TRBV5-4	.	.	CASSLKQGTSRTQHF	TGTGCCAGCAGCTTGAAGCAGGGTACGAGTCGGACCCAGCATTTT
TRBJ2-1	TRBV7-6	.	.	CASSLGVSVRHNEQFF	TGTGCCAGCAGCTTAGGAGTGTCTGTGCGGCACAATGAGCAGTTCTTC
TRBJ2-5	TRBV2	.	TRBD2	CASSERSGGKETQYF	TGTGCCAGCAGCGAACGGTCGGGGGGGAAAGAGACCCAGTACTTC
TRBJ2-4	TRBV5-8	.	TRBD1	CASSLYRGLTKNIQYF	TGTGCCAGCAGCCTCTACAGGGGGCTAACCAAAAACATTCAGTACTTC
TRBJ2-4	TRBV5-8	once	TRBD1	CASTVDRGFVIQYF	TGTGCCAGCACCGTTGACAGGGGTTTTGTCATTCAGTACTTC
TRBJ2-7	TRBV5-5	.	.	CASSLQGSYEQYF	TGTGCCAGCAGCTTGCAAGGCTCCTACGAGCAGTACTTC
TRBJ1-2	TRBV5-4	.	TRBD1	CASSSGQAYGYTF	TGTGCCAGCAGCTCCGGACAGGCATATGGCTACACCTTC
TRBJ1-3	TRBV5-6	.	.	CASSLRGRNTIYF	TGTGCCAGCAGCTTAAGGGGGAGAAACACCATATATTTT
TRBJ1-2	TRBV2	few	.	CASSEGQYYGYTF	TGTGCCAGCAGTGAGGGCCAGTACTATGGCTACACCTTC
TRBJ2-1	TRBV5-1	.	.	CASSPQGQAYNEQFF	TGCGCCAGCTCCCCTCAAGGGCAGGCCTACAATGAGCAGTTCTTC